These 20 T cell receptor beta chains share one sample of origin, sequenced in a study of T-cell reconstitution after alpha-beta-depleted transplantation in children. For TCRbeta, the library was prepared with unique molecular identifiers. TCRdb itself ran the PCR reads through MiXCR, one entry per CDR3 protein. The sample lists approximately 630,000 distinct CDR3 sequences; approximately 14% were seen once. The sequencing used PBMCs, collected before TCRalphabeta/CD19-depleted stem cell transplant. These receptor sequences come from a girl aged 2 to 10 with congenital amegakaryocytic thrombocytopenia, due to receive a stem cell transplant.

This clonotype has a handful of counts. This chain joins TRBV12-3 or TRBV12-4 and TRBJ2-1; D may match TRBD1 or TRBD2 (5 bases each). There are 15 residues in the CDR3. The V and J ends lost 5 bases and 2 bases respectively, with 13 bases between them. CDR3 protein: CASSGGTLTYNEQFF. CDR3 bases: TGTGCCAGCAGTGGTGGGACGTTAACCTACAATGAGCAGTTCTTC.

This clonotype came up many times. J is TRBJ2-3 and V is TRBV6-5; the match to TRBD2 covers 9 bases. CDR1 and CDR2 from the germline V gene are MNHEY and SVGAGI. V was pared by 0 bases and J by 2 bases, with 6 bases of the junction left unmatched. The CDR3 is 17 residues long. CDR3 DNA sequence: TGTGCCAGCAGTTACTCCCTGAGCGGGAGGAACACAGATACGCAGTATTTT. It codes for CASSYSLSGRNTDTQYF.

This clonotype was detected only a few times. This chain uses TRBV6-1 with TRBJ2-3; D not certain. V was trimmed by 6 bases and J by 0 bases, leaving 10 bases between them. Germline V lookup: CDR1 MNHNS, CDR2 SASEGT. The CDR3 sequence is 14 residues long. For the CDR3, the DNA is TGTGCCAGCAGATCCATAGGCAGCACAGATACGCAGTATTTT. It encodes CASRSIGSTDTQYF.

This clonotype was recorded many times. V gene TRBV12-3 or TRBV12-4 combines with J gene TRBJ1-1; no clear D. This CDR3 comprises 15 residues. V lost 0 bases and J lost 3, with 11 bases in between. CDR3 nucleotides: TGTGCCAGCAGTTTAGCGCGGCGCAGCTACACTGAAGCTTTCTTT. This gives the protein CASSLARRSYTEAFF.

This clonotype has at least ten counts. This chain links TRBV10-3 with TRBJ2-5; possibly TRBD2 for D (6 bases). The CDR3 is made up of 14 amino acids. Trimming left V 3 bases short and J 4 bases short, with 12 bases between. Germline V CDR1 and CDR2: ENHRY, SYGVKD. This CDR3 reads CAISDSQEGETQYF. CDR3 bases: TGTGCCATCAGTGATTCACAGGAGGGAGAGACCCAGTACTTC.

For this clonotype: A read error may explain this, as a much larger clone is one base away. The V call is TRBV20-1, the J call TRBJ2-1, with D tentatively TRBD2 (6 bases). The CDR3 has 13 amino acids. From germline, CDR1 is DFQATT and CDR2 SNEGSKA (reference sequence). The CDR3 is CSARARRGNGQFF. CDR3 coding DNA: TGCAGTGCTAGAGCGCGGAGGGGAAATGGGCAGTTCTTC.

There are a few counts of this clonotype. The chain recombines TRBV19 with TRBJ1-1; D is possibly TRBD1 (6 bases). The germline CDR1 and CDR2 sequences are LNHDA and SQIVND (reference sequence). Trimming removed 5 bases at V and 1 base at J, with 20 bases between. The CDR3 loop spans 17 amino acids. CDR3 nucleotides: TGTGCCAGTAGTTTAATAGGGGGGGAGAAGACGAACACTGAAGCTTTCTTT. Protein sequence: CASSLIGGEKTNTEAFF.

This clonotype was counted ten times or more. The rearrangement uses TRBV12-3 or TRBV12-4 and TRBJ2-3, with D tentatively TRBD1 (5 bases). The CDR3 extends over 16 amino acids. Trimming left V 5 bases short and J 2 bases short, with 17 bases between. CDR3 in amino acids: CASSEDTYYLTDTQYF. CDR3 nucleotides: TGTGCCAGCAGTGAGGACACCTACTACCTCACAGATACGCAGTATTTT.

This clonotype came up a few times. CDR3 coding DNA: TGTGCCAGCTGCGTTGGGGGGACGACCTACGAGCAGTACTTC. Translated, it gives CASCVGGTTYEQYF. V and J are TRBV28 and TRBJ2-7; a possible D gene is TRBD2 (6 bases). Per germline, CDR1 MDHEN and CDR2 SYDVKM. There are 14 residues in the CDR3. V was shortened by 8 bases and J by 2 bases, with 16 bases between the two germline ends.

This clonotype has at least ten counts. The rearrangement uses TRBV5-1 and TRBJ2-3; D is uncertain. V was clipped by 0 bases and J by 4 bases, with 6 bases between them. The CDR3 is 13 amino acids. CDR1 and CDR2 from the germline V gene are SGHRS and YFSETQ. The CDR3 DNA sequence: TGCGCCAGCAGCTTGGCATGGGCAGATACGCAGTATTTT. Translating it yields CASSLAWADTQYF. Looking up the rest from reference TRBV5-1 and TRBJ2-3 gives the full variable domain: KAGVTQTPRYLIKTRGQQVTLSCSPISGHRSVSWYQQTPGQGLQFLFEYFSETQRNKGNFPGRFSGRQFSNSRSEMNVSTLELGDSALYLCASSLAWADTQYFGPGTRLTVL.

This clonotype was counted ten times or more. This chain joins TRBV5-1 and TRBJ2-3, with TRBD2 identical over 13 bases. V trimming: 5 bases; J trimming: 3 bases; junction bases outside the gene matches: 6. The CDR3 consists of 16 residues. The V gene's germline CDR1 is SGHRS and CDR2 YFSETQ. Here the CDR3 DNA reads TGCGCCAGCAGGGAAAGGACTAGCGGGAGTACAGATACGCAGTATTTT. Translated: CASRERTSGSTDTQYF.

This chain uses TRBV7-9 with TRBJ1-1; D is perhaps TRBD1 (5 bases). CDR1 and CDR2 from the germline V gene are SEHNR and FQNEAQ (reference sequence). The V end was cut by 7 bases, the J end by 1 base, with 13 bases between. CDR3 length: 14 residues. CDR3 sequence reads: CASTLQEGNTEAFF. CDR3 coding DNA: TGTGCCAGCACCCTACAGGAGGGGAACACTGAAGCTTTCTTT.

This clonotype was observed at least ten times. CDR3 sequence: CASSPGLGEQFF. CDR3 in DNA: TGTGCCAGCAGCCCGGGACTAGGTGAGCAGTTCTTC. The V call is TRBV27, the J call TRBJ2-1, with 8 bases that match TRBD2. Germline V gene sequence: CDR1 MNHEY, CDR2 SMNVEV (reference sequence). The CDR3 covers 12 residues. The V gene end was trimmed by 6 bases and the J gene end by 9 bases; junction bases not matched to a gene: 4.

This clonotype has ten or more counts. CDR3 amino acids: CAYPHSFEFF. The CDR3 nucleotides are TGTGCCTACCCGCACTCGTTCGAGTTCTTC. This chain connects TRBV5-6 to TRBJ2-1; D not certain. Germline V gene data show CDR1 as SGHDT and CDR2 as YYEEEE. The ends were cut back, 10 bases at V and 14 bases at J, with 16 bases in the middle. This CDR3 has 10 amino acids.

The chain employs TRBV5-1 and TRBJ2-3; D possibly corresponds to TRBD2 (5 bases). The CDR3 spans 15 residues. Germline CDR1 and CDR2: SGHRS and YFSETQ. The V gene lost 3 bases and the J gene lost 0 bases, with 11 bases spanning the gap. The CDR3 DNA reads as TGCGCCAGCAGCTATCCGGACTCTAGCACAGATACGCAGTATTTT. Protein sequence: CASSYPDSSTDTQYF.

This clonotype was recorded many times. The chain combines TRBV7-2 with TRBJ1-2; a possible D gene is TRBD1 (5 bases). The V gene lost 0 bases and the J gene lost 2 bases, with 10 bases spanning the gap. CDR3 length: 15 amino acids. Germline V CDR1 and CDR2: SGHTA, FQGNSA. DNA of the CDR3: TGTGCCAGCAGCTTAGCGCTGGGGGGAAACTATGGCTACACCTTC. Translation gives CASSLALGGNYGYTF.

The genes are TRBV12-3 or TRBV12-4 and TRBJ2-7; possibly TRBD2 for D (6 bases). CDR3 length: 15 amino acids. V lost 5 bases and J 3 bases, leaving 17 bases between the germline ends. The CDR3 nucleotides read TGTGCCAGCAGTCCAGGCCCGTCGGGACTCTACGAGCAGTACTTC. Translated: CASSPGPSGLYEQYF.

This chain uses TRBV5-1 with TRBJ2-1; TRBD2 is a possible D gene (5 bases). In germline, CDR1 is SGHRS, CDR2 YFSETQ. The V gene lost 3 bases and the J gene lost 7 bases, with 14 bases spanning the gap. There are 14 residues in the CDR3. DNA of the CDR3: TGCGCCAGCAGCTATTACCCCCGAGGGAATGAGCAGTTCTTC. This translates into CASSYYPRGNEQFF. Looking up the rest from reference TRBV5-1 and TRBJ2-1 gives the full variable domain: KAGVTQTPRYLIKTRGQQVTLSCSPISGHRSVSWYQQTPGQGLQFLFEYFSETQRNKGNFPGRFSGRQFSNSRSEMNVSTLELGDSALYLCASSYYPRGNEQFFGPGTRLTVL.

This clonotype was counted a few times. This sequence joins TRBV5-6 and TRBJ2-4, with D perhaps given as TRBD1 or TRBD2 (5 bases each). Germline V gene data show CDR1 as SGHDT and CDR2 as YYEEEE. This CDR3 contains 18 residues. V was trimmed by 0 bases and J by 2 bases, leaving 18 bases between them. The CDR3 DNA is TGTGCCAGCAGCTTGGACGGGACGGCCGGTGGGTCCAAAAACATTCAGTACTTC. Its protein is CASSLDGTAGGSKNIQYF.

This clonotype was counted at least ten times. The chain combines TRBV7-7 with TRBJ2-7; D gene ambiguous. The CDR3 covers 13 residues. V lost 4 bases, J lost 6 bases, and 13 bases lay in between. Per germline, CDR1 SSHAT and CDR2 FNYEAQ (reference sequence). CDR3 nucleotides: TGTGCCAGCAGCTACCTCCTATGGAGCGAGCAGTACTTC. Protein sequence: CASSYLLWSEQYF.